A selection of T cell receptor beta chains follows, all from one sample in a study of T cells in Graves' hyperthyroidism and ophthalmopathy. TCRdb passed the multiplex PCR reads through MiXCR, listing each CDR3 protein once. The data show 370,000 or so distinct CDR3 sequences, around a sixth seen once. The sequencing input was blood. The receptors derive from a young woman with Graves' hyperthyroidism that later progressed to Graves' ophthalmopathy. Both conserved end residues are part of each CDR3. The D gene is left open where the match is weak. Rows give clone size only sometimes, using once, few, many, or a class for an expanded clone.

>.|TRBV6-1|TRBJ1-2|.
TGTGCCAGCAGTGAATTAAGGGCCAACTATGGCTACACCTTC
CASSELRANYGYTF
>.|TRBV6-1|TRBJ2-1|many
TGTGCCAGCAGGTTGCAGGAGGCGATCGGGAGTGAGCAGTTCTTC
CASRLQEAIGSEQFF
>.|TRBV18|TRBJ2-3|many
TGTGCCAGCTCACCGTACCAGGCCCCCGGCTGGGGCACGCAGTATTTT
CASSPYQAPGWGTQYF
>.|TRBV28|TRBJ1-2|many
TGTGCCAGCAGTTTACCCGAGACACGTATCTATGGCTACACCTTC
CASSLPETRIYGYTF
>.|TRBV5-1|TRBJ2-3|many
TGCGCCAGCAGCTTGGACCAGCCCAGCACAGATACGCAGTATTTT
CASSLDQPSTDTQYF
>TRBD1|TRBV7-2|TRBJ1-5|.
TGTGCCAGCAGCTTCCAGGGACAGGGGAACAATCAGCCCCAGCATTTT
CASSFQGQGNNQPQHF
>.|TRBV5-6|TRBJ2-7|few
TGTGCCAGCAGCTCAGGGGTGGGCGAGCAGTACTTC
CASSSGVGEQYF
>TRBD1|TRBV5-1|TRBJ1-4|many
TGCGCCAGCAGCATCGGACAGGCCGGGAAGGAAAAACTGTTTTTT
CASSIGQAGKEKLFF
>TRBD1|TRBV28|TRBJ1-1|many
TGTGCCAGCAGTAATCCTCGACAGGGCCCTCGAGAGGCTTTCTTT
CASSNPRQGPREAFF
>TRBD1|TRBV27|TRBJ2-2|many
TGTGCCAGCAGTTTGTATTGGCCGTCCGGGACAGAGAACACCGGGGAGCTGTTTTTT
CASSLYWPSGTENTGELFF
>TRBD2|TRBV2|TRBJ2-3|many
TGTGCCAGCAGTGGGGCTTCGGGGACTAGCAGCACAGATACGCAGTATTTT
CASSGASGTSSTDTQYF
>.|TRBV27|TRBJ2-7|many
TGTGCCAGCAGCAAACAGGGACGGTCCTACGAGCAGTACTTC
CASSKQGRSYEQYF
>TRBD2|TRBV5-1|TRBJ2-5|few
TGCGCCAGCCATAGCGGGAGCCAAGAGACCCAGTACTTC
CASHSGSQETQYF
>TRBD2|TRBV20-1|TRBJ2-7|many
TGCAGTGCTGGGACTAGCGGGAGGGCCTGGGAGCAGTACTTC
CSAGTSGRAWEQYF